The 9 T cell receptor beta chains presented below share a single source sample, sequenced in a study of OX40 agonist ivuxolimab in advanced cancers. The assay was immunoSEQ multiplex PCR, and TCRdb's table has in-frame clones only and misses some. The table includes approximately 74,000 clones, 90% detected once. This sample comprised CD4+ or CD8+ T cells sorted from blood, obtained in a trial of the OX40 agonist ivuxolimab. These receptors all come from an adult with an advanced solid tumor such as melanoma, head and neck, liver or kidney cancer.

J is TRBJ2-7 and V is TRBV9, with D perhaps matching TRBD1 (6 bases). V lost 3 bases, J lost 2 bases, and 15 bases lay in between. Germline CDR1 and CDR2: SGDLS and YYNGEE. The CDR3 is 15 residues long. Written as DNA, the CDR3 is TGTGCCAGCAGCGGTGGGGCAGGGGTGACCTACGAGCAGTACTTC. Its protein product is CASSGGAGVTYEQYF.

This clone occurred once. DNA of the CDR3: TGTGCCAGCAGCTTAGATGGACGGGGGACCTTTGCAGATACGCAGTATTTT. As protein: CASSLDGRGTFADTQYF. V usage is TRBV7-2 and J usage is TRBJ2-3; possibly TRBD2 for D (6 bases). The CDR3 totals 17 residues. Trimming removed 1 base at V and 4 bases at J, with 18 bases between. Germline V gene sequence: CDR1 SGHTA, CDR2 FQGNSA.

The chain carries TRBV19 and TRBJ2-2; weak D call: TRBD1 (6 bases). Trimming stripped 7 bases from V and 1 base from J, with 10 bases between. Germline V gene lookup returns CDR1 LNHDA and CDR2 SQIVND (reference sequence). CDR3 size: 14 residues. The CDR3 region is CASKRDKNTGELFF. CDR3 bases: TGTGCCAGTAAAAGGGACAAGAACACCGGGGAGCTGTTTTTT.

The chain is built from TRBV5-1 and TRBJ2-5; a possible D gene is TRBD2 (6 bases). Trimming took off 0 bases at V and 4 bases at J, with 10 bases between the two ends. The CDR3 length is 14 residues. The germline V gene encodes CDR1 SGHRS and CDR2 YFSETQ. The CDR3 bases are TGCGCCAGCAGCTTGGGGGGGGACCCAGAGACCCAGTACTTC. Translation: CASSLGGDPETQYF.

The chain couples TRBV7-3 to TRBJ1-1, with D possibly matching TRBD1 (6 bases). The CDR3 length is 14 residues. Germline assignment: CDR1 SGHTA and CDR2 FQGTGA. V was shortened by 5 bases and J by 5 bases, with 15 bases between the two germline ends. For the CDR3, the DNA is TGTGCCAGCAGCCTTCCAACAGGGAAGACTGAAGCTTTCTTT. Translated, it gives CASSLPTGKTEAFF.

This chain joins TRBV10-3 and TRBJ2-5; weak D call: TRBD2 (5 bases). The CDR3 spans 13 residues. Deletions cut 5 bases from V and 2 bases from J, with 9 bases between. Germline CDR1 reads ENHRY; CDR2 reads SYGVKD. The CDR3 DNA is TGTGCCATCAGTATTAGCGTACAAGAGACCCAGTACTTC. Its translation: CAISISVQETQYF.

The chain carries TRBV28 and TRBJ1-5; possibly TRBD1 for D (5 bases). Between the trimmed V and J ends, which lost 7 bases and 2 bases, there was a span of 15 bases. Looked up from germline, CDR1 is MDHEN and CDR2 is SYDVKM. This CDR3 has 15 residues. CDR3 in DNA: TGTGCCAGCACCCTTGGGGGGGATGGCAATCAGCCCCAGCATTTT. It translates to CASTLGGDGNQPQHF.

CDR3 region: CASSWREGNEKLFF. CDR3 nucleotide sequence: TGTGCCAGCAGTTGGAGGGAGGGGAATGAAAAACTGTTTTTT. V usage is TRBV27 and J usage is TRBJ1-4; possibly TRBD1 for D (5 bases). The germline gives CDR1 MNHEY, CDR2 SMNVEV (reference sequence). The CDR3 is 14 amino acids. V gave up 4 bases and J gave up 5 bases, with 11 bases separating them.

This chain uses TRBV7-3 with TRBJ1-1; TRBD1 is a possible D gene (6 bases). V lost 2 bases to trimming and J lost 1 base, with 8 bases between them. Germline V gene data show CDR1 as SGHTA and CDR2 as FQGTGA. The CDR3 runs 14 residues. CDR3 protein: CASSLSRGNTEAFF. CDR3 in DNA: TGTGCCAGCAGCTTATCCAGGGGGAACACTGAAGCTTTCTTT. The complete variable domain, with remaining parts taken from reference TRBV7-3 and TRBJ1-1, reads GAGVSQTPSNKVTEKGKYVELRCDPISGHTALYWYRQSLGQGPEFLIYFQGTGAADDSGLPNDRFFAVRPEGSVSTLKIQRTERGDSAVYLCASSLSRGNTEAFFGQGTRLTVV.